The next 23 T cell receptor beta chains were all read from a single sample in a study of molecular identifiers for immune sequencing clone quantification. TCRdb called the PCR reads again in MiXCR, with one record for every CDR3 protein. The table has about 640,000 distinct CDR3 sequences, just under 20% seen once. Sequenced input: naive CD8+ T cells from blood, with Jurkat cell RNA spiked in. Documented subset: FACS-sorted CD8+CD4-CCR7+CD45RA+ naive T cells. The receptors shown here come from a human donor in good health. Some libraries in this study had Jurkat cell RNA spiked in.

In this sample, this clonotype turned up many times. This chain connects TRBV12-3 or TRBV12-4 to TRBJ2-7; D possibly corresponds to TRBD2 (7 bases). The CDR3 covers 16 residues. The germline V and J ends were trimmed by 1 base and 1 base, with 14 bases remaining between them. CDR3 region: CASSLGGGGPSYEQYF. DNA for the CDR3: TGTGCCAGCAGTTTAGGAGGCGGGGGCCCATCCTACGAGCAGTACTTC.

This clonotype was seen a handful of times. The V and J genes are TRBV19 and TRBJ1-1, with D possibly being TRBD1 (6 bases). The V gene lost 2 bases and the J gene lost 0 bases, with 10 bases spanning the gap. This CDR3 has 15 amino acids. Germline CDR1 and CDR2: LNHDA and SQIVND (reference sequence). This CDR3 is CASSIPGVMNTEAFF. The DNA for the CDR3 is TGTGCCAGTAGTATACCAGGGGTCATGAACACTGAAGCTTTCTTT.

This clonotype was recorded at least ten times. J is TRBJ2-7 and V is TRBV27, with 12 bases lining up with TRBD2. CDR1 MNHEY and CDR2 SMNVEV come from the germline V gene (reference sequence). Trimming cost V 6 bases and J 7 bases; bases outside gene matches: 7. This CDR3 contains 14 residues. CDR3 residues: CASRGLAGGGEQYF. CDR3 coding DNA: TGTGCCAGCAGGGGACTAGCGGGCGGAGGAGAGCAGTACTTC.

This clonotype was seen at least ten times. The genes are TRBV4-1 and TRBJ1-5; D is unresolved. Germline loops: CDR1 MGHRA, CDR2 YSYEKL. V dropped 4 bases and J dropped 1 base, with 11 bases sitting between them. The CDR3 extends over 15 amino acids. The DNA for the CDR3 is TGCGCCAGCAGCCGTGTCGGGGTGAGCAATCAGCCCCAGCATTTT. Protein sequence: CASSRVGVSNQPQHF.

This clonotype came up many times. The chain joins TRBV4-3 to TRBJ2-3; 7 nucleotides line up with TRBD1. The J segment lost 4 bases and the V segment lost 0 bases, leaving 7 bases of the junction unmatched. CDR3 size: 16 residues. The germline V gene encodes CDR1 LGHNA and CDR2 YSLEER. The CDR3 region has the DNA TGCGCCAGCAGCCAAGATGACAGGGTGATAGCAGATACGCAGTATTTT. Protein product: CASSQDDRVIADTQYF.

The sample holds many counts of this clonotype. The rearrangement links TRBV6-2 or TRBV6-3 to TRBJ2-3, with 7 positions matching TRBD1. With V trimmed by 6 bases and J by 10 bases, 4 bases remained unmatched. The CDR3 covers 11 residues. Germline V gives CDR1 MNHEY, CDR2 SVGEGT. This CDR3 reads CASRSGTAQYF. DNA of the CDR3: TGTGCCAGCAGGTCCGGGACAGCGCAGTATTTT.

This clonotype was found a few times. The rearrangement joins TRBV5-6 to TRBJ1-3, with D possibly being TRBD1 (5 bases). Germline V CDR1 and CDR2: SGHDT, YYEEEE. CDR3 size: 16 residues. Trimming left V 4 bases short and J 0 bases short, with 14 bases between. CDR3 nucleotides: TGTGCCAGCAGCCTCGAGACAGAGTTCTCTGGAAACACCATATATTTT. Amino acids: CASSLETEFSGNTIYF.

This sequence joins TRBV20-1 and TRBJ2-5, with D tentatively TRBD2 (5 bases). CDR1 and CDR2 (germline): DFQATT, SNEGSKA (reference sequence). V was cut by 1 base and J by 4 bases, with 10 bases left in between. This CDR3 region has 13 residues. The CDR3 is CSARAWTPETQYF. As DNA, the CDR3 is TGCAGTGCTAGAGCTTGGACTCCAGAGACCCAGTACTTC.

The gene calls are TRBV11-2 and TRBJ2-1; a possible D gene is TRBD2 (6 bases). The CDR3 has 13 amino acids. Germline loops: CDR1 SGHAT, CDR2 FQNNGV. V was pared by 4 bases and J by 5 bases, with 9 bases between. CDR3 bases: TGTGCCAGCAGCTGGGGACTGGACAATGAGCAGTTCTTC. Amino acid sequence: CASSWGLDNEQFF.

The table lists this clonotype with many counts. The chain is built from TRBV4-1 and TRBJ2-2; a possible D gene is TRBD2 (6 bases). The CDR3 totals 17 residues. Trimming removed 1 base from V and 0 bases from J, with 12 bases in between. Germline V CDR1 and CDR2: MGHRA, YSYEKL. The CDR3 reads CASSQVAGPPNTGELFF. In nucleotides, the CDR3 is TGCGCCAGCAGCCAAGTGGCGGGACCTCCGAACACCGGGGAGCTGTTTTTT.

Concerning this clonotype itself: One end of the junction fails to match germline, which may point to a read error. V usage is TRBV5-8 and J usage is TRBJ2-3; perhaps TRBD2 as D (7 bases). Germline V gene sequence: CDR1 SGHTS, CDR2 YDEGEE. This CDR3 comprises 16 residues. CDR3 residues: CASSLEGGRDAETLYF. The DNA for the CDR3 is TGTGCCAGCTCTCTCGAGGGGGGGCGCGATGCAGAAACGCTGTATTTT.

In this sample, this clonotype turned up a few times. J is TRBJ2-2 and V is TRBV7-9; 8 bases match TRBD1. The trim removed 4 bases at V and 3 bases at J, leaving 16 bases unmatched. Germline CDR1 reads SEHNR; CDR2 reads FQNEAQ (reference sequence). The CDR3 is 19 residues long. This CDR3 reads CASSSRRTGTTEDTGELFF. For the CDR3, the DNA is TGTGCCAGCAGCTCGCGTCGGACAGGGACGACAGAGGACACCGGGGAGCTGTTTTTT.

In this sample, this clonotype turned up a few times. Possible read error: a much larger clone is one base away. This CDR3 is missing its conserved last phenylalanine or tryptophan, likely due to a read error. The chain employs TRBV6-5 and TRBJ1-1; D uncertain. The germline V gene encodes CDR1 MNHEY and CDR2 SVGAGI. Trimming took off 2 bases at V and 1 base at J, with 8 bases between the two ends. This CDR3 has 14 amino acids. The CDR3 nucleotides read TGTGCCAGCAGTTACGCAGAAGAGAACACTGAAGCTTTCTCT. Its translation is CASSYAEENTEAFS.

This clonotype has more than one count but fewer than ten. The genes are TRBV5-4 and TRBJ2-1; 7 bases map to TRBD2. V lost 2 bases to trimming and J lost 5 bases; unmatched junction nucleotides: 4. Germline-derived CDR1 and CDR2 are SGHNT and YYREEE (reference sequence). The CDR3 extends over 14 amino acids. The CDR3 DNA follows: TGTGCCAGCAGCTTAACTAGCGTAGACAATGAGCAGTTCTTC. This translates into CASSLTSVDNEQFF.

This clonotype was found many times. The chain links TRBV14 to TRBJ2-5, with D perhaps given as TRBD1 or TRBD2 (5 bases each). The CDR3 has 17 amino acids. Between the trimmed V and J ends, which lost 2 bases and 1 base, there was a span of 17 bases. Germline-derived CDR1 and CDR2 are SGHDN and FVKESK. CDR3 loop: CASSQFYPPGTQETQYF. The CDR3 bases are TGTGCCAGCAGCCAATTTTACCCTCCGGGGACCCAAGAGACCCAGTACTTC.

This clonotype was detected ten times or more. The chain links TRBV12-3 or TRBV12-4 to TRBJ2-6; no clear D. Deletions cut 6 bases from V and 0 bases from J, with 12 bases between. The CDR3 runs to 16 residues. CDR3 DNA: TGTGCCAGCAGGCCAGCTTTCGGCTCTGGGGCCAACGTCCTGACTTTC. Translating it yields CASRPAFGSGANVLTF.

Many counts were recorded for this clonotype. The CDR3 spells CASSYTRISTEAFF. The DNA for the CDR3 is TGTGCCAGCAGTTACACCAGGATTTCCACTGAAGCTTTCTTT. V and J are TRBV6-2 or TRBV6-3 and TRBJ1-1; D not certain. The CDR3 length is 14 residues. Per the germline V gene, CDR1 is MNHEY and CDR2 is SVGEGT. V gave up 2 bases and J gave up 4 bases, with 11 bases separating them.

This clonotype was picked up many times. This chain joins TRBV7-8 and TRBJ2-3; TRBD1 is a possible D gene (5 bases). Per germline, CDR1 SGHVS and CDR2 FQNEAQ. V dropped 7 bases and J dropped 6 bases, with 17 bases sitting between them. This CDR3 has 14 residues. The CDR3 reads CASKTAWKEDTQYF. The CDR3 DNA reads TGTGCCAGCAAGACAGCTTGGAAAGAGGATACGCAGTATTTT.

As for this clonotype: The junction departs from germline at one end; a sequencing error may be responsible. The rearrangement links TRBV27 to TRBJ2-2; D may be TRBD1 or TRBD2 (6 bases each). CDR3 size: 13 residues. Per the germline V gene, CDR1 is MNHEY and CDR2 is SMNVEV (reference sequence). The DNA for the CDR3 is TGTGCCAGCAGAGGGGGGTTCGGCGGGGAGCCGTTTTTT. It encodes CASRGGFGGEPFF.

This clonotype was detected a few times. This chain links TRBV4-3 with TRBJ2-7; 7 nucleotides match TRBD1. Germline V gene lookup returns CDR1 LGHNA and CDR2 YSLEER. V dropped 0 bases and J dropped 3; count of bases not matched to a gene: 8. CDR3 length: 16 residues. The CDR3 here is CASSQDHFGTVYEQYF. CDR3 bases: TGCGCCAGCAGCCAAGATCACTTCGGGACAGTCTACGAGCAGTACTTC.

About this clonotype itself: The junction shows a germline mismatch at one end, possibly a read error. CDR3 bases: TGCGCCAGCAGCGAGAGGACAGGGGCCACCTACAAGTCTAACTATGGCTACAACTTC. Protein sequence: CASSERTGATYKSNYGYNF. V and J are TRBV5-1 and TRBJ1-2; 9 bases are a match to TRBD1. Per germline, CDR1 SGHRS and CDR2 YFSETQ. This CDR3 has 19 residues. The full variable domain, rest sourced from reference TRBV5-1 and TRBJ1-2, is KAGVTQTPRYLIKTRGQQVTLSCSPISGHRSVSWYQQTPGQGLQFLFEYFSETQRNKGNFPGRFSGRQFSNSRSEMNVSTLELGDSALYLCASSERTGATYKSNYGYNFGSGTRLTVV.

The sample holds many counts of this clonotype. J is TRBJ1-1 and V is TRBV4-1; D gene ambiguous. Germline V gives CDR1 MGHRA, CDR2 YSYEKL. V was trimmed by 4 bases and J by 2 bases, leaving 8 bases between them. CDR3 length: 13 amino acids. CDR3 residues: CASSRTDNTEAFF. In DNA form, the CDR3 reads TGCGCCAGCAGCCGAACAGATAACACTGAAGCTTTCTTT.

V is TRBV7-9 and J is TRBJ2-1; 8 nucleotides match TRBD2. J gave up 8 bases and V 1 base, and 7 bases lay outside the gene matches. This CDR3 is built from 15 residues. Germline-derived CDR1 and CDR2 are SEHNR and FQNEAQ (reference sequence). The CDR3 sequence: CASSLGGTSYDEQFF. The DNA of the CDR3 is TGTGCCAGCAGCTTAGGGGGGACTAGTTATGATGAGCAGTTCTTC.